This TCR beta chain was obtained from a study of T cell responses to AZD1222 COVID-19 vaccine. Overall study results and limits: Only after the peak T cell response were repertoires sampled. Vaccine-associated CD4 TCRs ranged over spike, dominating at 160-218 and 743-854. The donor cohort was predominantly white British with a female majority, and clonal diversity may have been underestimated.

For this clone: Its antigen is still unknown.

Second-dose groups at about 4 or about 12 weeks were pooled. Using immunoSEQ multiplex PCR, the repertoire was profiled, and TCRdb retains in-frame clones only, with some absent. Of approximately 150,000 clones listed, roughly nine tenths are singletons. The trim removed 4 bases at V and 5 bases at J, leaving 10 bases unmatched. The CDR3 extends over 15 amino acids. CDR1 MGHRA and CDR2 YSYEKL come from the germline V gene. The receptor was derived from an adult who received the AZD1222 COVID-19 vaccine. The sequenced sample was peripheral blood, obtained 28 days after the second AZD1222 dose. The chain uses TRBV4-1 and TRBJ2-7, with 8 positions matching TRBD1. CDR3: CASSPSQGASNEQYF. The CDR3 coding sequence is TGCGCCAGCAGCCCCTCCCAGGGGGCTTCCAACGAGCAGTACTTC.